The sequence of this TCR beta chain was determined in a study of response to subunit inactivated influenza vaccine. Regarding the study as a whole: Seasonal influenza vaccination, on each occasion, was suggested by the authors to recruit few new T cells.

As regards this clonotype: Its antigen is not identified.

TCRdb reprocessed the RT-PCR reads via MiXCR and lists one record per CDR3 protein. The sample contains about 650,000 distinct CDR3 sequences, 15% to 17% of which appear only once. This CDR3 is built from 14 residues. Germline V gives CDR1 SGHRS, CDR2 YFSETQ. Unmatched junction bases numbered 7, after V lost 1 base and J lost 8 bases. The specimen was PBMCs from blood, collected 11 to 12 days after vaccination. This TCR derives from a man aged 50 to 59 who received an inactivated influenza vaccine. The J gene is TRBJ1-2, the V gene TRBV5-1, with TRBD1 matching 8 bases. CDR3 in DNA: TGCGCCAGCAGCTTGTCCGGGGACAGGCTCGGCTACACCTTC. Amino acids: CASSLSGDRLGYTF. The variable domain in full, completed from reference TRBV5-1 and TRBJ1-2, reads KAGVTQTPRYLIKTRGQQVTLSCSPISGHRSVSWYQQTPGQGLQFLFEYFSETQRNKGNFPGRFSGRQFSNSRSEMNVSTLELGDSALYLCASSLSGDRLGYTFGSGTRLTVV.